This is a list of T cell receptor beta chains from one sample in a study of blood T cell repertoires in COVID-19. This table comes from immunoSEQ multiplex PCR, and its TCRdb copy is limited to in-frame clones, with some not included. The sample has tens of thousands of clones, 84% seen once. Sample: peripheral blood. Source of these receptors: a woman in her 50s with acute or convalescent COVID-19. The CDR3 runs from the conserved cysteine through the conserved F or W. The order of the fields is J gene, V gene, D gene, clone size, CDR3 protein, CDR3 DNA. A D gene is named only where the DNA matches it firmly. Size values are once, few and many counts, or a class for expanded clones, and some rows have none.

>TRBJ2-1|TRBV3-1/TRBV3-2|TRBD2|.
CASSPGWEGLDNEQFF
TGTGCCAGCAGCCCTGGTTGGGAGGGCCTCGACAATGAGCAGTTCTTC
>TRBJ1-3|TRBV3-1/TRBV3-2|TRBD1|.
CASSYLSRTGARNTIYF
TGTGCCAGCAGCTACCTTTCCAGGACAGGGGCAAGAAACACCATATATTTT
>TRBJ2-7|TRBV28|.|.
CASSPGVWEQYF
TGTGCCAGCAGCCCAGGGGTCTGGGAGCAGTACTTC
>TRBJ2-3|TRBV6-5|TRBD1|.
CASTGQGTTDTQYF
TGTGCCAGCACTGGACAGGGAACGACAGATACGCAGTATTTT
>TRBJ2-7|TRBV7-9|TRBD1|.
CASSSGQGFYEQYF
TGTGCCAGCAGCTCCGGACAGGGGTTCTACGAGCAGTACTTC
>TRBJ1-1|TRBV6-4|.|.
CASSVSQQTEAFF
TGTGCCAGCAGTGTATCACAGCAGACTGAAGCTTTCTTT
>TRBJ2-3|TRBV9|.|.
CASSRGGGTDTQYF
TGTGCCAGCAGCAGGGGGGGTGGCACAGATACGCAGTATTTT
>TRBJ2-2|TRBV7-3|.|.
CASSFGTGELFF
TGTGCCAGCAGCTTCGGTACCGGGGAGCTGTTTTTT
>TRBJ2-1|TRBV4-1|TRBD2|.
CASSQGTGLAGGLEQFF
TGCGCCAGCAGCCAAGGCACGGGACTAGCGGGGGGCCTTGAGCAGTTCTTC
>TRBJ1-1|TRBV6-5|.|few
CASSSQTPGYPEAFF
TGTGCCAGCAGTTCCCAAACCCCAGGGTACCCTGAAGCTTTCTTT
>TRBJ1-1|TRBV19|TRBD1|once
CASSTGDRGSYTEAFF
TGTGCCAGTAGTACGGGGGACAGGGGATCGTACACTGAAGCTTTCTTT
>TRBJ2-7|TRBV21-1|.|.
CASSKERQLRDYDRYEQYF
TGTGCCAGCAGCAAAGAACGCCAACTCCGGGACTATGACCGCTACGAGCAGTACTTC
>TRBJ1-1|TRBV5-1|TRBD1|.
CASRAGTANTEAFF
TGCGCCAGCAGGGCCGGGACAGCGAACACTGAAGCTTTCTTT
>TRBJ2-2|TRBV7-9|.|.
CASSPPGLRNTGELFF
TGTGCCAGCAGTCCCCCCGGACTCAGAAACACCGGGGAGCTGTTTTTT
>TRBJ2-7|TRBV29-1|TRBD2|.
CSVAGNYEQYF
TGCAGCGTAGCGGGGAACTACGAGCAGTACTTC
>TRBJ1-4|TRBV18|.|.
CASSPQNLRTRSNEKLFF
TGTGCCAGCTCACCACAAAATCTCCGGACACGTAGTAATGAAAAACTGTTTTTT
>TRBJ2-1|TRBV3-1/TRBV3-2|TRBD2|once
CASSHPLAGGSYNEQFF
TGTGCCAGCAGCCATCCTCTAGCGGGGGGTTCATACAATGAGCAGTTCTTC
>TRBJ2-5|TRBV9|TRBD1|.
CASGRGRETQYF
TGTGCCAGCGGCAGGGGGCGAGAGACCCAGTACTTC
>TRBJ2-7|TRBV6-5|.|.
CASRSHQTYEQYF
TGTGCCAGCAGATCACACCAGACCTACGAGCAGTACTTC
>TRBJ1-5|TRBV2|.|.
CASSVGRGNQPQHF
TGTGCCAGCAGTGTAGGCAGGGGCAATCAGCCCCAGCATTTT
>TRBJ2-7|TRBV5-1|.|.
CASSLPRGLEDEQYF
TGCGCCAGCAGCCTTCCCCGCGGGCTAGAGGACGAGCAGTACTTC
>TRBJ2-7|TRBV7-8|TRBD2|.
CASSRLAGRGSSFYEQYF
TGTGCCAGCAGCCGCTTAGCGGGACGCGGTTCGTCTTTCTACGAGCAGTACTTC
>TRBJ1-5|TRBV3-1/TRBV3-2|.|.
CASSQEPGDNQPQHF
TGTGCCAGCAGCCAAGAACCGGGGGACAATCAGCCCCAGCATTTT
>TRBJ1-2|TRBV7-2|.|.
CASSLFSLNGYTF
TGTGCCAGCAGCTTATTCTCCCTAAATGGCTACACCTTC